A selection of T cell receptor beta chains follows, all from one sample in a study of blood T cell repertoires in COVID-19. Produced via immunoSEQ multiplex PCR; TCRdb's table is partial and in-frame only. The sample shows 210,000 or so clones, about nine tenths of them seen only once. Sequences were obtained from peripheral blood. These receptors originate from a young man with COVID-19, enrolled during active disease. Each CDR3 is given with its conserved first and last residue. Each record gives: J gene, clone size, D gene, V gene, CDR3 DNA, CDR3 protein. D genes are given only for firm matches. Clone size, where shown, is once, few, many, or a class for clones that have expanded.

TRBJ2-7 | NA | TRBD1 | TRBV10-3 | TGTGCCATCAGTGAGCGGGACAGGCTTCTCTACGAGCAGTACTTC | CAISERDRLLYEQYF
TRBJ2-1 | once | TRBD2 | TRBV5-1 | TGCGCCAGCAGCCAAGGGACTAGCGGGATCAATGAGCAGTTCTTC | CASSQGTSGINEQFF
TRBJ2-1 | NA | TRBD2 | TRBV5-1 | TGCGCCAGCAGCTTGATGCGGGGTGGGGACTACGATCCGAAGCAGTTCTTC | CASSLMRGGDYDPKQFF
TRBJ1-1 | NA | NA | TRBV9 | TGTGCCAGCAGCGTAGACCCGGGGGTGACTGAAGCTTTCTTT | CASSVDPGVTEAFF
TRBJ1-2 | NA | TRBD1 | TRBV4-3 | TGCGCCAGCAGCCAGGAGACAGGGAGCTATGGCTACACCTTC | CASSQETGSYGYTF
TRBJ1-6 | NA | TRBD1 | TRBV4-1 | TGCGCCAGCAGCCAAGAAACGACAGGGCGCAATTCACCCCTCCACTTT | CASSQETTGRNSPLHF
TRBJ1-1 | NA | TRBD1 | TRBV7-9 | TGTGCCAGCATACAGGGGGCCTTTAGAGGAGCTTTCTTT | CASIQGAFRGAFF
TRBJ2-1 | few | TRBD2 | TRBV3-1/TRBV3-2 | TGTGCCAGCAGCCTCCCGAGACTAGCATCTTCCTACAATGAGCAGTTCTTC | CASSLPRLASSYNEQFF
TRBJ2-1 | few | NA | TRBV30 | TGTGCCTGGAGTTCAGGGTACTCCTACAATGAGCAGTTCTTC | CAWSSGYSYNEQFF
TRBJ2-2 | NA | TRBD2 | TRBV27 | TGTGCCAGCAGTTTATGGCGGGAGGGCCCTCGGGGGGAGCTGTTTTTT | CASSLWREGPRGELFF
TRBJ1-5 | NA | NA | TRBV19 | TGTGCCAGTAGTATAACGCTGGGTCAGGGCAATCAGCCCCAGCATTTT | CASSITLGQGNQPQHF
TRBJ1-1 | NA | NA | TRBV15 | TGTGCCACCAGCAGAGATCGAGGGTTAAACACTGAAGCTTTCTTT | CATSRDRGLNTEAFF
TRBJ1-2 | NA | TRBD1 | TRBV9 | TGTGCCAGTTACGGACAGGGGGCTTTGCGAGATGGCTACACCTTC | CASYGQGALRDGYTF
TRBJ2-7 | NA | NA | TRBV7-2 | TGTGCCAGCAGCCTCTCCTACGAGCAGTACTTC | CASSLSYEQYF
TRBJ1-1 | NA | NA | TRBV6-5 | TGTGCCAGCCCCCTCGAAAGGGGCCCAGCTTTCTTT | CASPLERGPAFF
TRBJ1-5 | NA | NA | TRBV10-3 | TGTGCCATCAGTCCGGGGGTAGGGAGCAATCAGCCCCAGCATTTT | CAISPGVGSNQPQHF
TRBJ2-7 | once | NA | TRBV3-1/TRBV3-2 | TGTGCCAGCAGGAATCCGCGAAGCCACGAGCAGTACTTC | CASRNPRSHEQYF
TRBJ2-1 | NA | NA | TRBV19 | TGTGCCAGTAGCGCTACCCGGACTGCAACCAATGAGCAGTTCTTC | CASSATRTATNEQFF
TRBJ2-7 | NA | TRBD1 | TRBV5-4 | TGTGCCAGCAGCTCGTCCGGGACAGTCTACGAGCAGTACTTC | CASSSSGTVYEQYF
TRBJ2-1 | NA | TRBD2 | TRBV11-3 | TGTGCCAGCAGCTTAGATAAGGCTAGCGGGGGATACAATGAGCAGTTCTTC | CASSLDKASGGYNEQFF
TRBJ2-6 | NA | TRBD1 | TRBV6-2/TRBV6-3 | TGTGCCAGCAGTGGAAAGGCGGGACAGGTTGAAGCTGGGGCCAACGTCCTGACTTTC | CASSGKAGQVEAGANVLTF
TRBJ1-2 | NA | NA | TRBV4-3 | TGCGCCAGCAGCCAAGATCGGTCGGGAATCTATGGCTACACCTTC | CASSQDRSGIYGYTF
TRBJ2-1 | NA | NA | TRBV27 | TGTGCCAGCAGTTCCCCTTTTGATTGGGGGGCCTACAATGAGCAGTTCTTC | CASSSPFDWGAYNEQFF
TRBJ1-6 | NA | TRBD1 | TRBV18 | TGTGCCAGCTCACCAGGGACAGGGAACTCACCCCTCCACTTT | CASSPGTGNSPLHF
TRBJ1-6 | once | TRBD1 | TRBV2 | TGTGCCAGGCGGGTGGGGACAGATAATTCACCCCTCCACTTT | CARRVGTDNSPLHF
TRBJ2-1 | NA | TRBD1 | TRBV6-5 | TGTGCCAGCAGTTACTCGGGACAGGGGTTTAATGAGCAGTTCTTC | CASSYSGQGFNEQFF
TRBJ1-5 | NA | NA | TRBV7-9 | TGTGCCAGCAGCTTTTGGGGGGAACAGCCCCAGCATTTT | CASSFWGEQPQHF